This T cell receptor (beta chain) appears in the sequencing data of a study of spatial heterogeneity in lung cancer. Across the study: Samples came from roughly 72 TRACERx patients with untreated early-stage lung cancer. Sequencing was performed on follow-up PBMC samples when available, collected at a median of approximately 26 months after resection. Study-level findings and limits: Tumor TCRs that were ubiquitous and expanded showed up in blood more at resection than follow-up.

Unique molecular identifiers, one per molecule, were present on every TCR cDNA molecule. In TCRdb, the 5' RACE reads were re-called with MiXCR into one record per CDR3 protein. The top ten clones hold 21% of a sample with about 94,000 distinct CDR3 sequences, around 19% of them seen once. Time point in this sample: blood at routine non-recurrence follow-up after resection. About this clonotype itself: Its antigen is unidentified.

The material sequenced was PBMCs, taken at follow-up. This receptor was identified in a male donor with early-stage non-small cell lung cancer.

The CDR3 protein is CASTRDRVGDTQYF. CDR3 nucleotide sequence: TGTGCCAGCACAAGGGACAGGGTAGGAGATACGCAGTATTTT. The gene calls are TRBV6-5 and TRBJ2-3, with 9 positions matching TRBD1. Germline values: CDR1 MNHEY, CDR2 SVGAGI. J lost 5 bases, V lost 7 bases, and 7 bases had no gene match. The CDR3 consists of 14 residues.